The 25 T cell receptor beta chains below come from one sample, sequenced in a study of human T cells and chemical hapten exposure. TCRdb analysed the RACE reads with MiXCR anew, one entry per CDR3 protein. The profile covers 95,000 to 150,000 distinct CDR3 sequences, with approximately 11% appearing a single time and 2% to 2.5% taken by the ten largest. Documented time point: patch test 3, about 24 weeks after DPC sensitization. Treatment indicated: therapeutic diphenylcyclopropenone sensitization with weekly scalp DPC. The material was whole blood, obtained in connection with sensitization to the hapten diphenylcyclopropenone (DPC). Every receptor here comes from a woman aged 50 to 60 with alopecia areata. Some clones in this sample may be carry-over from other donors' samples.

The CDR3 is CASSQTPGQGTDTQYF. CDR3 nucleotide sequence: TGTGCCAGCAGCCAGACGCCGGGACAGGGGACAGATACGCAGTATTTT. The chain has TRBV6-2 or TRBV6-3 and TRBJ2-3; 10 nucleotides agree with TRBD1. The CDR3 covers 16 residues. The junction had 9 bases not matched to a gene; V was cut back by 6 bases and J by 3 bases. Looked up from germline, CDR1 is MNHEY and CDR2 is SVGEGT.

The chain recombines TRBV3-1 with TRBJ2-7; D may be TRBD2 (6 bases). CDR1 LGHDT and CDR2 YNNKEL come from the germline V gene (reference sequence). The CDR3 contains 13 residues. Trimming shortened V by 4 bases and J by 5 bases, and 12 bases separated the two germline ends. In DNA, the CDR3 is TGTGCCAGCAGCCCCCTCCCGGGGGACGAGCAGTACTTC. Its protein product is CASSPLPGDEQYF.

This clonotype has a handful of counts. The chain is built from TRBV7-2 and TRBJ2-7, with D perhaps given as TRBD1 or TRBD2 (5 bases each). The CDR3 is made up of 15 amino acids. CDR1 is SGHTA and CDR2 is FQGNSA in the germline V gene. V lost 5 bases and J 4 bases, leaving 18 bases between the germline ends. The CDR3 DNA is TGTGCCAGCAGCCCTAGGGGCGGGTATCCTTACGAGCAGTACTTC. The encoded protein is CASSPRGGYPYEQYF.

This clonotype was picked up a small number of times. This chain uses TRBV18 with TRBJ2-1; 10 bases are a match to TRBD2. Losses at the gene ends were 3 bases for V and 0 bases for J; bases not matched to a gene: 5. CDR1 is KGHSH, CDR2 LQKENI, per germline. The CDR3 consists of 17 residues. The CDR3 DNA is TGTGCCAGCTCACCGTTAGCGGGGGGAAGCTCCTACAATGAGCAGTTCTTC. Translation: CASSPLAGGSSYNEQFF.

The sample holds a few counts of this clonotype. The V gene is TRBV5-1, the J gene TRBJ1-1; 9 bases map to TRBD1. This CDR3 region has 15 residues. The germline gives CDR1 SGHRS, CDR2 YFSETQ. V shed 4 bases and J 0 bases; nucleotides not matched to a gene: 4. Here the CDR3 DNA reads TGCGCCAGCAGCATAACAGGGGGCTTGAACACTGAAGCTTTCTTT. This sequence encodes CASSITGGLNTEAFF.

Comments on this clonotype: The DNA is left out, because the CDR3 cannot be placed on it with certainty; the CDR3 is given as TCRdb lists it. The genes are TRBV12-3 or TRBV12-4 and TRBJ2-3. With termini counted, the CDR3 has 13 amino acids. This CDR3 reads CASSSSLLDTQYF.

This clonotype was seen at least ten times. The gene calls are TRBV5-4 and TRBJ2-1; no reliable D call. The V and J ends lost 4 bases and 7 bases respectively, with 18 bases between them. Per germline, CDR1 SGHNT and CDR2 YYREEE (reference sequence). This CDR3 region has 15 residues. CDR3 loop: CASSLPGPNVNEQFF. The CDR3 DNA follows: TGTGCCAGCAGCCTCCCGGGCCCCAACGTAAATGAGCAGTTCTTC.

The CDR3 region is CSVEESLGYNEQFF. The CDR3 region has the DNA TGCAGCGTTGAGGAGTCCCTGGGCTACAATGAGCAGTTCTTC. The chain joins TRBV29-1 to TRBJ2-1, with no clear D. This CDR3 spans 14 amino acids. Trimming stripped 3 bases from V and 3 bases from J, with 12 bases between. Looked up from germline, CDR1 is SQVTM and CDR2 is ANQGSEA.

This clonotype was observed a few times. The chain uses TRBV19 and TRBJ1-3, with D hard to call. Germline V lookup: CDR1 LNHDA, CDR2 SQIVND (reference sequence). Trimming removed 7 bases from V and 3 bases from J, with 13 bases in between. CDR3 length: 14 residues. In DNA form, the CDR3 reads TGTGCCAGTAACACGGGCGCAGGTGGAAACACCATATATTTT. Protein product: CASNTGAGGNTIYF.

This clonotype was counted many times. This chain links TRBV29-1 with TRBJ1-2, with D uncertain. Looked up from germline, CDR1 is SQVTM and CDR2 is ANQGSEA. With 7 bases removed from V and 5 bases from J, the gap between germline ends came to 14 bases. The CDR3 totals 12 residues. The CDR3 coding sequence is TGCAGCGCGTCGACCGTTAGATATGGCTACACCTTC. Amino acids: CSASTVRYGYTF.

This clonotype came up a few times. Written as DNA, the CDR3 is TGCAGTGCGCCTACCGGGACTAGGGGATACGAGCAGTACTTC. It codes for CSAPTGTRGYEQYF. The chain uses TRBV20-1 and TRBJ2-7, with TRBD2 matching over 8 bases. The CDR3 totals 14 residues. Per the germline V gene, CDR1 is DFQATT and CDR2 is SNEGSKA (reference sequence). V gave up 6 bases and J gave up 4 bases; unmatched junction bases: 11.

This clonotype was observed a few times. This chain connects TRBV29-1 to TRBJ1-2, with no clear D. This CDR3 spans 11 amino acids. With 2 bases removed from V and 5 bases from J, the gap between germline ends came to 6 bases. Per germline, CDR1 SQVTM and CDR2 ANQGSEA. The CDR3 DNA sequence: TGCAGCGTTGAAACGGAGTATGGCTACACCTTC. Translating it yields CSVETEYGYTF.

This clonotype was found a few times. The CDR3 protein is CASSLRWGVPTDEQFF. The CDR3 nucleotides are TGTGCCAGCAGCCTCAGGTGGGGGGTTCCTACTGATGAGCAGTTCTTC. The chain combines TRBV7-8 with TRBJ2-1; tentatively, D is TRBD2 (6 bases). Deletions cut 5 bases from V and 8 bases from J, with 22 bases between. Looked up from germline, CDR1 is SGHVS and CDR2 is FQNEAQ. The CDR3 totals 16 residues.

This clonotype came up a few times. The chain couples TRBV5-1 to TRBJ2-4, with TRBD1 as a possible D gene (5 bases). The CDR3 covers 14 residues. The ends were cut back, 7 bases at V and 5 bases at J, with 16 bases in the middle. CDR1 is SGHRS and CDR2 is YFSETQ in the germline V gene. The CDR3 protein is CASDPQVNQNIQYF. The CDR3 nucleotides read TGCGCCAGCGACCCACAGGTTAATCAAAACATTCAGTACTTC.

This clonotype has only a few counts. The V gene is TRBV10-3, the J gene TRBJ2-3; TRBD2 agrees at 12 bases. CDR3 length: 16 residues. V gave up 6 bases and J gave up 0 bases; unmatched junction bases: 4. The V gene's germline CDR1 is ENHRY and CDR2 SYGVKD. Here the CDR3 DNA reads TGTGCCATCAGACTAGCGGGAGGCTCAAGCACAGATACGCAGTATTTT. The encoded protein is CAIRLAGGSSTDTQYF.

This clonotype was picked up a small number of times. The CDR3 DNA follows: TGCGCCAGCAGCGTGGACAGGAACACTGAAGCTTTCTTT. Its translation is CASSVDRNTEAFF. The chain carries TRBV5-1 and TRBJ1-1, with a weak D call TRBD1 (6 bases). The germline gives CDR1 SGHRS, CDR2 YFSETQ. The CDR3 loop spans 13 amino acids. The V end was cut by 4 bases, the J end by 1 base, with 8 bases between.

The gene calls are TRBV7-9 and TRBJ1-1, with TRBD1 as a possible D gene (6 bases). In germline, CDR1 is SEHNR, CDR2 FQNEAQ (reference sequence). V gave up 5 bases and J gave up 1 base, with 14 bases separating them. This CDR3 comprises 15 residues. CDR3 sequence: CASSRNRDPNTEAFF. CDR3 sequence (DNA): TGTGCCAGCAGCCGCAACAGGGACCCGAACACTGAAGCTTTCTTT.

The table lists this clonotype with a few counts. The J gene is TRBJ2-7, the V gene TRBV12-3 or TRBV12-4; D unresolved. V lost 2 bases to trimming and J lost 3 bases, with 11 bases between them. This CDR3 has 14 amino acids. CDR3 loop: CASSLPGSVYEQYF. The DNA of the CDR3 is TGTGCCAGCAGTTTACCAGGCTCAGTCTACGAGCAGTACTTC.

A few counts support this clonotype. This chain connects TRBV6-1 to TRBJ2-3, with 7 nucleotides matching TRBD2. V was clipped by 4 bases and J by 2 bases; unmatched bases: 9. Germline loops: CDR1 MNHNS, CDR2 SASEGT. CDR3 length: 16 amino acids. The CDR3 bases are TGTGCCAGCAGTGCACGAGCGGGGTCGAACACAGATACGCAGTATTTT. As protein: CASSARAGSNTDTQYF.

Many counts were recorded for this clonotype. The chain employs TRBV29-1 and TRBJ2-1; 7 bases are shared with TRBD2. Per germline, CDR1 SQVTM and CDR2 ANQGSEA. V gave up 4 bases and J gave up 6 bases; unmatched junction bases: 9. The CDR3 runs 14 residues. The CDR3: CSVVRGSPSNEQFF. The CDR3, as DNA: TGCAGCGTTGTTCGCGGGAGTCCGTCCAATGAGCAGTTCTTC.

This clonotype has more than one count but fewer than ten. The rearrangement joins TRBV29-1 to TRBJ1-2; D remains ambiguous. Looked up from germline, CDR1 is SQVTM and CDR2 is ANQGSEA. Trimming pared 7 bases from V and 9 bases from J, leaving 18 bases between. The length of the CDR3 is 12 residues. CDR3 nucleotides: TGCAGCGCCGAGAAGACTACTATGAGCTACACCTTC. Translation gives CSAEKTTMSYTF.

The gene calls are TRBV4-2 and TRBJ1-6; D gene ambiguous. The CDR3 runs to 19 residues. The V gene's germline CDR1 is LGHNA and CDR2 YNFKEQ. Trimming took off 4 bases at V and 3 bases at J, with 22 bases between the two ends. For the CDR3, the DNA is TGTGCCAGCAGCCCGCAAACGGGGAGATTTAGAGGCTATAATTCACCCCTCCACTTT. It codes for CASSPQTGRFRGYNSPLHF.

This clonotype was seen only a few times. The rearrangement uses TRBV5-5 and TRBJ1-1; 8 bases fit TRBD1. Per germline, CDR1 SGHKS and CDR2 YYEKEE (reference sequence). This CDR3 has 13 amino acids. Losses at the gene ends were 2 bases for V and 4 bases for J; bases not matched to a gene: 1. CDR3 region: CASSFDRGTEAFF. Written as DNA, the CDR3 is TGTGCCAGCAGCTTCGACAGGGGCACTGAAGCTTTCTTT.

This clonotype appeared many times. The rearrangement links TRBV7-9 to TRBJ2-3; D is ambiguous. CDR3 length: 11 amino acids. Germline-derived CDR1 and CDR2 are SEHNR and FQNEAQ (reference sequence). V was cut by 10 bases and J by 4 bases, with 9 bases left in between. The CDR3 protein is CAMAPPDTQYF. In DNA form, the CDR3 reads TGTGCCATGGCCCCCCCAGATACGCAGTATTTT.

This clonotype came up many times. The chain recombines TRBV7-6 with TRBJ1-3; D unresolved. V was cut by 0 bases and J by 0 bases, with 12 bases left in between. The germline gives CDR1 SGHVS, CDR2 FNYEAQ. The CDR3 runs 17 residues. CDR3 sequence: CASSLAGGRPSGNTIYF. Written as DNA, the CDR3 is TGTGCCAGCAGCTTAGCAGGAGGGAGACCCTCTGGAAACACCATATATTTT. Combining the CDR3 with reference TRBV7-6 and TRBJ1-3 gives the whole variable domain GAGVSQSPRYKVTKRGQDVALRCDPISGHVSLYWYRQALGQGPEFLTYFNYEAQQDKSGLPNDRFSAERPEGSISTLTIQRTEQRDSAMYRCASSLAGGRPSGNTIYFGEGSWLTVV.